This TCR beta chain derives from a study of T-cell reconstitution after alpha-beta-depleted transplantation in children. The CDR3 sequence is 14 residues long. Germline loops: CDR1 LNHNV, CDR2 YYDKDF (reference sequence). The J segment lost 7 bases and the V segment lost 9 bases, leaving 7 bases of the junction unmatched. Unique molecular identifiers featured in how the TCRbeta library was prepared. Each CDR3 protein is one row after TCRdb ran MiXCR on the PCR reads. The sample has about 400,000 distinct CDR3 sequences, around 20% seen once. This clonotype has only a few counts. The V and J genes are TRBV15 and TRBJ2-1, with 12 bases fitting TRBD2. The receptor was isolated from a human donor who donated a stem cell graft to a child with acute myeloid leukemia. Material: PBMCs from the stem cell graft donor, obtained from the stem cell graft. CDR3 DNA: TGTGCCACGACACCGGGACTAGCGGGTAATGAGCAGTTCTTC. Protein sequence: CATTPGLAGNEQFF.